The rows below give T cell receptor beta chains drawn from one sample of a study of blood T cell repertoires in COVID-19. Produced via immunoSEQ multiplex PCR; TCRdb's table is partial and in-frame only. The data contain under 150,000 clones, about 79% of them singletons. Sequences were obtained from PBMCs or T cells enriched from blood (not recorded which). The receptors here all came from a woman between 50 and 59 years old who had recovered from COVID-19. Each CDR3 is given with its conserved first and last residue. The order of the fields is V gene, clone size, J gene, D gene, CDR3 DNA, CDR3 protein. A D gene is named only where the DNA matches it firmly. Some rows have no size entry. The others give once, few or many, or a class for an expanded clone.

TRBV5-1	NA	TRBJ1-2	NA	TGCGCCAGCAGCCTGGGGCGGAACAACTATGGCTACACCTTC	CASSLGRNNYGYTF
TRBV5-1	NA	TRBJ2-5	TRBD2	TGCGCCAGCAGCTTTACTGCCGGGAGGGAGACCCAGTACTTC	CASSFTAGRETQYF
TRBV5-8	NA	TRBJ1-5	NA	TGTGCCAGCAGCTTGTATGAGGGCTTGAATCAGCCCCAGCATTTT	CASSLYEGLNQPQHF
TRBV24-1	NA	TRBJ2-5	NA	TGTGCCACCAGTGCCCAGGGGCGGGAGACCCAGTACTTC	CATSAQGRETQYF
TRBV5-6	NA	TRBJ2-2	TRBD2	TGTGCCAGCAGTTATAGCGGGAGGGCCGCCGGGGAGCTGTTTTTT	CASSYSGRAAGELFF
TRBV30	few	TRBJ2-7	NA	TGTGCCTGGGGGAGGGACAGCGAGCAGTACTTC	CAWGRDSEQYF
TRBV7-8	few	TRBJ2-5	NA	TGTGCCAGCAGCTTAGCAAATCGCAGGGAAGAGACCCAGTACTTC	CASSLANRREETQYF
TRBV28	NA	TRBJ1-1	NA	TGTGCCAGCATCATCGGGGGAAATCGGAACACTGAAGCTTTCTTT	CASIIGGNRNTEAFF
TRBV28	NA	TRBJ2-3	TRBD2	TGTGCCAGCAGTTCCCCCGGGTCTAGCGGTCCCCTGGGTGGGCAGTATTTT	CASSSPGSSGPLGGQYF
TRBV28	NA	TRBJ1-5	NA	TGTGCCAGCAGTTTATACCGACAGAAAATTAGCAATCAGCCCCAGCATTTT	CASSLYRQKISNQPQHF
TRBV3-1/TRBV3-2	NA	TRBJ1-6	TRBD1	TGTGCCAGCAGCCAAGGTCAGGGGGATTCACCCCTCCACTTT	CASSQGQGDSPLHF
TRBV27	NA	TRBJ2-7	TRBD1	TGTGCCAGCAGTTTAGGGGGACAGGGGAGGGAGCAGTACTTC	CASSLGGQGREQYF
TRBV5-1	NA	TRBJ2-1	TRBD1	TGCGCCAGCAGCTATCGGGACAGGTTATACAATGAGCAGTTCTTC	CASSYRDRLYNEQFF
TRBV5-3	NA	TRBJ1-2	TRBD1	TGTGCCAGAAGCTTGAGAGGACAGGGTGATTTCGATAACTATGGCTACACCTTC	CARSLRGQGDFDNYGYTF
TRBV4-2	many	TRBJ2-3	TRBD2	TGTGCCAGCAGCCAAGGCAATCTCGGGGGGGTCATAGATACGCAGTATTTT	CASSQGNLGGVIDTQYF
TRBV7-2	NA	TRBJ2-1	TRBD2	TGTGCCAGCAGCTTAGGACTAGCGGGGGGAAATGAGCAGTTCTTC	CASSLGLAGGNEQFF
TRBV6-6	NA	TRBJ1-3	NA	TGTGCCAGCTCCAGCCAGGGTTCTAGAGGAAACACCATATATTTT	CASSSQGSRGNTIYF
TRBV6-6	NA	TRBJ1-1	NA	TGTGCCAGCAGTGCACAGAACACTGAAGCTTTCTTT	CASSAQNTEAFF
TRBV5-1	NA	TRBJ1-1	NA	TGCGCCAGCAGCTTACAAATGAACACTGAAGCTTTCTTT	CASSLQMNTEAFF
TRBV3-1/TRBV3-2	NA	TRBJ2-1	TRBD2	TGTGCCAGCAGCCCGGGGGGCTCCTACAATGAGCAGTTCTTC	CASSPGGSYNEQFF